These 15 T cell receptor beta chains came from one sample sequenced in a study of T cells and Merkel cell carcinoma outcomes. TCRdb's table, derived via immunoSEQ multiplex PCR, lists solely in-frame clones and lacks some. The profile shows approximately 6,100 clones, approximately 75% of them singletons. Material for sequencing was tumor tissue from Merkel cell carcinoma. All receptors come from a human donor with Merkel cell carcinoma.

Written as DNA, the CDR3 is TGCGCCAGCAGCCAAGGCGGGATAGGGGTACCTCAGCCCCAGCATTTT. Amino acid sequence: CASSQGGIGVPQPQHF. The V and J genes are TRBV4-1 and TRBJ1-5, with D possibly being TRBD1 (5 bases). V lost 1 base to trimming and J lost 6 bases, with 16 bases between them. Per the germline V gene, CDR1 is MGHRA and CDR2 is YSYEKL. The CDR3 totals 16 residues.

This chain connects TRBV5-1 to TRBJ2-7, with 7 bases that match TRBD2. The germline V gene has CDR1 SGHRS and CDR2 YFSETQ. Unmatched junction bases numbered 18, after V lost 0 bases and J lost 3 bases. The CDR3 spans 19 residues. CDR3 sequence reads: CASSLVVRATIREVYEQYF. The DNA for the CDR3 is TGCGCCAGCAGCTTGGTAGTCCGAGCGACCATCCGGGAGGTCTACGAGCAGTACTTC.

For the CDR3, the DNA is TGCGCCAGCAGGACAGACACTGAAGCTTTCTTT. Its protein is CASRTDTEAFF. The chain employs TRBV10-2 and TRBJ1-1; TRBD1 is a possible D gene (5 bases). The ends were cut back, 6 bases at V and 3 bases at J, with 5 bases in the middle. CDR3 length: 11 residues. Looked up from germline, CDR1 is WSHSY and CDR2 is SAAADI.

V usage is TRBV7-2 and J usage is TRBJ2-3; TRBD2 matches at 7 bases. Germline CDR1 SGHTA, CDR2 FQGNSA. V shed 6 bases, J shed 6 bases, and the junction held 6 bases outside the gene matches. The CDR3 contains 13 residues. This CDR3 is CASRYGGGDTQYF. The CDR3 coding sequence is TGTGCCAGCAGATACGGGGGAGGGGATACGCAGTATTTT.

The CDR3 region has the DNA TGTGCTAGTGGGCCGGGTCTGGGTGAAAAACTGTTTTTT. Translated: CASGPGLGEKLFF. V usage is TRBV12-5 and J usage is TRBJ1-4; D is uncertain. Per the germline V gene, CDR1 is LGHNT and CDR2 is FRNRAP. V was trimmed by 6 bases and J by 7 bases, leaving 12 bases between them. The CDR3 is 13 amino acids.

The chain combines TRBV6-5 with TRBJ1-5; 11 bases map to TRBD1. Germline V gives CDR1 MNHEY, CDR2 SVGAGI. The CDR3 loop spans 15 amino acids. With V trimmed by 10 bases and J by 3 bases, 8 bases remained unmatched. In DNA form, the CDR3 reads TGTGCCAACAGACCCGGACAGGGGGCCAATCAGCCCCAGCATTTT. Translated: CANRPGQGANQPQHF.

The V gene is TRBV6-5, the J gene TRBJ2-1; D is ambiguous. Deletions cut 2 bases from V and 10 bases from J, with 9 bases between. Germline assignment: CDR1 MNHEY and CDR2 SVGAGI. The CDR3 spans 12 residues. CDR3 nucleotides: TGTGCCAGCAGTTACGGGTTGACGGAGCAGTTCTTC. Amino acid sequence: CASSYGLTEQFF.

This clone came up a few times. The chain couples TRBV5-1 to TRBJ1-5; perhaps TRBD1 as D (6 bases). The CDR3 is 15 amino acids. V was clipped by 1 base and J by 5 bases, with 13 bases between them. Germline CDR1 reads SGHRS; CDR2 reads YFSETQ. The CDR3 here is CASSLIGGHDQPQHF. For the CDR3, the DNA is TGCGCCAGCAGCTTGATTGGGGGACACGATCAGCCCCAGCATTTT.

The rearrangement uses TRBV7-6 and TRBJ2-5; 9 bases are shared with TRBD1. The trim removed 5 bases at V and 5 bases at J, leaving 9 bases unmatched. The CDR3 sequence is 15 residues long. Germline-derived CDR1 and CDR2 are SGHVS and FNYEAQ. The CDR3 DNA is TGTGCCAGCAGCCCCACAGGGGGCGCCCGGGAGACCCAGTACTTC. Translated: CASSPTGGARETQYF.

This clone was detected only a few times. The rearrangement joins TRBV5-6 to TRBJ2-7, with D perhaps TRBD1 (5 bases). Germline loops: CDR1 SGHDT, CDR2 YYEEEE. This CDR3 has 12 amino acids. V lost 4 bases to trimming and J lost 7 bases, with 12 bases between them. For the CDR3, the DNA is TGTGCCAGCAGCCCAGGGCCCGGAGAGCAGTACTTC. It translates to CASSPGPGEQYF.

V is TRBV18 and J is TRBJ1-2, with a tentative D call TRBD1 (5 bases). Trimming shortened V by 0 bases and J by 13 bases, and 18 bases separated the two germline ends. Per germline, CDR1 KGHSH and CDR2 LQKENI. The CDR3 totals 14 residues. CDR3 nucleotide sequence: TGTGCCAGCTCACCACCGGTAGACAGCCTAACCGCCACCTTC. This sequence encodes CASSPPVDSLTATF. The complete variable domain, with remaining parts taken from reference TRBV18 and TRBJ1-2, reads NAGVMQNPRHLVRRRGQEARLRCSPMKGHSHVYWYRQLPEEGLKFMVYLQKENIIDESGMPKERFSAEFPKEGPSILRIQQVVRGDSAAYFCASSPPVDSLTATFGSGTRLTVV.

The J gene is TRBJ2-1, the V gene TRBV5-6; TRBD2 is a possible D gene (6 bases). CDR1 is SGHDT and CDR2 is YYEEEE in the germline V gene. Trimming stripped 1 base from V and 10 bases from J, with 18 bases between. This CDR3 has 15 amino acids. CDR3 sequence: CASSLSALSTREQFF. Written as DNA, the CDR3 is TGTGCCAGCAGCTTGTCGGCACTTTCGACTAGGGAGCAGTTCTTC.

The chain joins TRBV7-9 to TRBJ1-3; D uncertain. CDR1 SEHNR and CDR2 FQNEAQ come from the germline V gene (reference sequence). The V and J ends lost 3 bases and 12 bases respectively, with 12 bases between them. The CDR3 has 12 residues. CDR3 in DNA: TGTGCCAGCAGCTTTATGGGGAATGGCATATATTTT. Amino acids: CASSFMGNGIYF.

This clone was counted only a few times. The chain employs TRBV6-1 and TRBJ2-7; tentative D call: TRBD1 (6 bases). CDR1 is MNHNS, CDR2 SASEGT, per germline. The ends were cut back, 7 bases at V and 7 bases at J, with 11 bases in the middle. CDR3 size: 11 residues. CDR3 loop: CASTVDREQYF. Written as DNA, the CDR3 is TGTGCCAGCACCGTAGACAGGGAGCAGTACTTC.

V usage is TRBV6-5 and J usage is TRBJ2-7; TRBD1 matches 10 bases. V was pared by 5 bases and J by 5 bases, with 3 bases of the junction left unmatched. The CDR3 spans 13 residues. The germline V gene encodes CDR1 MNHEY and CDR2 SVGAGI. This chain's CDR3 is CASSRDRGHEQYF. CDR3 nucleotide sequence: TGTGCCAGCAGTCGGGACAGGGGCCACGAGCAGTACTTC.